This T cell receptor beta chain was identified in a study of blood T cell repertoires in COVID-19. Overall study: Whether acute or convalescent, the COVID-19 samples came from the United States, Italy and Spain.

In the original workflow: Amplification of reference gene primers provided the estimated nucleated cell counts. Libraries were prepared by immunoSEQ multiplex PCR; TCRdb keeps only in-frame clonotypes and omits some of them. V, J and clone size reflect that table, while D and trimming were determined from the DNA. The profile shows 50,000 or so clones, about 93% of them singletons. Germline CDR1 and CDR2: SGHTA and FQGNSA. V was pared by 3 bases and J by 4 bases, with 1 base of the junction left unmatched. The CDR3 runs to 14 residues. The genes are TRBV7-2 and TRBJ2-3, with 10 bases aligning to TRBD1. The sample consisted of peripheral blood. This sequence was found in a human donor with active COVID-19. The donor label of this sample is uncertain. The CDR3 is CASSLGQGPDTQYF. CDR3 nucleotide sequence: TGTGCCAGCAGCTTGGGACAGGGGCCAGATACGCAGTATTTT. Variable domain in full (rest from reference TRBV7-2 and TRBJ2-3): GAGVSQSPSNKVTEKGKDVELRCDPISGHTALYWYRQSLGQGLEFLIYFQGNSAPDKSGLPSDRFSAERTGGSVSTLTIQRTQQEDSAVYLCASSLGQGPDTQYFGPGTRLTVL.